Below, one T cell receptor beta chain is given with its context. Antigen unknown. This CDR3 is built from 13 residues. Germline CDR1 reads LNHDA; CDR2 reads SQIVND (reference sequence). With 3 bases removed from V and 6 bases from J, the gap between germline ends came to 9 bases. This sample was included in a study of OX40 agonist ivuxolimab in advanced cancers. Overall study context: Averaging roughly 60 years in age, with a range of 23 to 79, the cohort was more than 75% male. General observations from the study: Low normalized T-cell clonal expansion was additionally recorded for some nonresponders. Those patients achieving a partial response at 0.1-3.0 mg/kg showed among the lowest clonal expansion.

Using immunoSEQ multiplex PCR, the repertoire was profiled, and TCRdb retains in-frame clones only, with some absent. The sample lists 90,000 to 100,000 clones, under 85% occurring once. The starting material was CD4+ or CD8+ T cells sorted from blood, obtained in a trial of the OX40 agonist ivuxolimab. The chain recombines TRBV19 with TRBJ2-1; the D is unclear. This sequence was found in an adult with an advanced solid tumor such as melanoma, head and neck, liver or kidney cancer. The CDR3 is CASSIQSGNEQFF. CDR3 coding DNA: TGTGCCAGTAGTATTCAGTCGGGCAATGAGCAGTTCTTC.